Given below is one T cell receptor beta chain in context. This sample was taken from a study of blood T cell repertoires in COVID-19. Overall study context: Sample material is recorded as cDNA or gDNA derived from T cells, B-cell-depleted T cells, or PBMCs.

Trimming removed 4 bases from V and 8 bases from J; junction bases left unmatched: 10. The germline V gene has CDR1 KGHSH and CDR2 LQKENI. The CDR3 covers 15 residues. The authors' processing: Nucleated cell number was recorded as an estimate derived from reference gene primer amplification. The table came from immunoSEQ multiplex PCR; TCRdb's copy has only in-frame clones and leaves some out. That table is the source of V, J and clone size, and D and trimming were worked out from the DNA. Of over 150,000 clones detected, roughly 90% appear once; the ten largest clones hold roughly 0.56%. J is TRBJ1-4 and V is TRBV18; 7 bases are shared with TRBD1. The receptor was derived from a man in his forties or fifties with acute or convalescent COVID-19. Material: peripheral blood. DNA for the CDR3: TGTGCCAGCTCACTCAACGACAGGGAGAACGAAAAACTGTTTTTT. Its protein is CASSLNDRENEKLFF.